The rows below give T cell receptor beta chains drawn from one sample of a study of naive and memory T cell subsets. One entry per CDR3 protein results from TCRdb running MiXCR on the UMI-ligation and nested PCR reads. The sample records approximately 150,000 distinct CDR3 sequences, over 20% being singletons. The sequencing input was naive CD4+ T cells from blood. The source is a human donor in good health. The CDR3 runs from the conserved cysteine through the conserved F or W. The D gene is left open where the match is weak. Size is omitted from some rows. Given values are once, few, many or a class for expanded clones.

clone_size d_call j_call v_call cdr3_aa cdr3_nt
. TRBD2 TRBJ2-2 TRBV5-1 CASSRTGGSGTGELFF TGCGCCAGCAGCCGAACCGGCGGGAGTGGGACCGGGGAGCTGTTTTTT
. . TRBJ2-7 TRBV18 CASSPLGTGLGEQYF TGTGCCAGCTCACCACTCGGCACAGGGCTGGGGGAGCAGTACTTC
many . TRBJ1-4 TRBV6-5 CASSYGGGRVEKLFF TGTGCCAGCAGTTACGGCGGGGGGCGGGTTGAAAAACTGTTTTTT
. . TRBJ1-2 TRBV6-5 CASSYLGTSGGYGYTF TGTGCCAGCAGTTACCTAGGGACTTCGGGGGGCTATGGCTACACCTTC
. TRBD2 TRBJ2-3 TRBV7-9 CASSLTIAGSLRDTQYF TGTGCCAGCAGCCTAACCATAGCGGGATCTCTTAGGGATACGCAGTATTTT
few TRBD2 TRBJ2-1 TRBV30 CAWEGLAGGNEQFF TGTGCCTGGGAAGGACTAGCGGGAGGCAATGAGCAGTTCTTC
few TRBD2 TRBJ2-7 TRBV7-2 CASSQARGRVSYEQYF TGTGCCAGCAGCCAGGCGCGCGGGAGGGTTTCCTACGAGCAGTACTTC
. . TRBJ1-5 TRBV28 CASSFLGNQPQHF TGTGCCAGCAGTTTTTTGGGGAATCAGCCCCAGCATTTT
few TRBD1 TRBJ2-5 TRBV6-2/TRBV6-3 CASSYSTGGAETQYF TGTGCCAGCAGTTACTCTACAGGGGGCGCGGAGACCCAGTACTTC
few . TRBJ2-2 TRBV6-2/TRBV6-3 CATSSARTGELFF TGTGCCACCAGTTCCGCTCGCACCGGGGAGCTGTTTTTT
. TRBD1 TRBJ1-5 TRBV20-1 CSAQTGRSNQPQHF TGCAGTGCTCAGACAGGGCGTAGCAATCAGCCCCAGCATTTT
. . TRBJ2-7 TRBV20-1 CSASNVYEQYF TGCAGTGCTAGTAATGTCTACGAGCAGTACTTC
many . TRBJ2-6 TRBV28 CASSLGGTGANVLTF TGTGCCAGCAGTTTAGGGGGGACTGGGGCCAACGTCCTGACTTTC
many . TRBJ1-1 TRBV19 CASSPRRLRSTEAFF TGTGCCAGTAGTCCCCGACGGTTGAGGAGCACTGAAGCTTTCTTT
many . TRBJ2-3 TRBV29-1 CSVEPGGTDTQYF TGCAGCGTTGAACCTGGGGGCACAGATACGCAGTATTTT
. . TRBJ2-2 TRBV28 CASSLRPRAGELFF TGTGCCAGCAGCCTCCGGCCCAGGGCCGGGGAGCTGTTTTTT
once TRBD2 TRBJ2-1 TRBV7-3 CASSLRTSESNEQFF TGTGCCAGCAGCCTAAGGACTAGCGAAAGCAATGAGCAGTTCTTC
few TRBD1 TRBJ2-7 TRBV6-2/TRBV6-3 CASRHPGQEVSYEQYF TGTGCCAGCAGACACCCAGGACAGGAGGTCTCCTACGAGCAGTACTTC
once . TRBJ2-2 TRBV7-9 CASSSRLTEDTGELFF TGTGCCAGCAGCTCCAGACTGACAGAAGACACCGGGGAGCTGTTTTTT
. . TRBJ2-3 TRBV6-5 CASSREQGGTQYF TGTGCCAGCAGCCGTGAACAGGGCGGTACGCAGTATTTT
. TRBD2 TRBJ2-5 TRBV28 CASSLWVSWEGYQETQYF TGTGCCAGCAGTCTATGGGTGTCTTGGGAGGGGTACCAAGAGACCCAGTACTTC
few . TRBJ2-7 TRBV12-3/TRBV12-4 CASHLHRYEQYF TGTGCCAGTCACCTTCACAGGTACGAGCAGTACTTC
. TRBD1 TRBJ1-3 TRBV20-1 CSASEGATGNTIYF TGCAGTGCTAGTGAGGGGGCTACTGGAAACACCATATATTTT
. . TRBJ2-3 TRBV24-1 CATSDHGHSTDTQYF TGTGCCACCAGTGACCATGGCCACAGCACAGATACGCAGTATTTT
. . TRBJ1-1 TRBV25-1 CASSKQGLAFF TGTGCCAGCAGTAAACAGGGTCTGGCTTTCTTT
. . TRBJ2-2 TRBV7-2 CASSYLTRTGELFF TGTGCCAGCAGCTACTTAACTAGAACCGGGGAGCTGTTTTTT
. . TRBJ2-7 TRBV12-3/TRBV12-4 CASNPSGFGEQYF TGTGCCAGCAACCCCTCGGGTTTTGGCGAGCAGTACTTC
few . TRBJ2-7 TRBV6-5 CASSYSLRGHYEQYF TGTGCCAGCAGTTACTCGCTCCGGGGGCACTACGAGCAGTACTTC
. TRBD2 TRBJ2-3 TRBV24-1 CATSRDYATQYF TGTGCCACCAGCCGGGACTACGCTACGCAGTATTTT
few . TRBJ2-6 TRBV28 CASTRGGSGANVLTF TGTGCCAGCACCCGGGGAGGATCTGGGGCCAACGTCCTGACTTTC
many TRBD1 TRBJ2-3 TRBV5-1 CASSLGQGTFDTQYF TGCGCCAGCAGCTTGGGACAGGGGACCTTCGATACGCAGTATTTT
once . TRBJ2-7 TRBV12-3/TRBV12-4 CASMFEGAYEQYF TGTGCCAGCATGTTTGAGGGGGCCTACGAGCAGTACTTC
. . TRBJ2-3 TRBV15 CATSRSIKSSTDTQYF TGTGCCACCAGCAGGAGTATAAAGTCCAGCACAGATACGCAGTATTTT
few . TRBJ1-2 TRBV9 CASSVYGNYGYTF TGTGCCAGCAGCGTTTACGGGAACTATGGCTACACCTTC
. . TRBJ2-5 TRBV10-3 CAIGGLKETQYF TGTGCCATCGGGGGACTGAAGGAGACCCAGTACTTC
few TRBD2 TRBJ2-1 TRBV10-3 CAISEGLAGSGNEQFF TGTGCCATCAGTGAGGGACTAGCGGGTAGTGGGAATGAGCAGTTCTTC
. . TRBJ2-5 TRBV29-1 CSVASALRKETQYF TGCAGCGTTGCGAGCGCCCTACGTAAAGAGACCCAGTACTTC
many TRBD2 TRBJ2-1 TRBV11-2 CASSFPSGRGPF TGTGCCAGCAGCTTCCCTAGCGGGAGAGGGCCCTTC
. . TRBJ2-7 TRBV7-9 CASSSDGVGEQYF TGTGCCAGCAGCTCGGACGGGGTTGGCGAGCAGTACTTC
. . TRBJ2-4 TRBV19 CASTPRAGDIQYF TGTGCCAGTACCCCGCGGGCAGGGGACATTCAGTACTTC
few . TRBJ1-2 TRBV12-5 CASGLILGRQADYGYTF TGTGCTAGTGGTTTAATTTTGGGGAGGCAGGCGGACTATGGCTACACCTTC